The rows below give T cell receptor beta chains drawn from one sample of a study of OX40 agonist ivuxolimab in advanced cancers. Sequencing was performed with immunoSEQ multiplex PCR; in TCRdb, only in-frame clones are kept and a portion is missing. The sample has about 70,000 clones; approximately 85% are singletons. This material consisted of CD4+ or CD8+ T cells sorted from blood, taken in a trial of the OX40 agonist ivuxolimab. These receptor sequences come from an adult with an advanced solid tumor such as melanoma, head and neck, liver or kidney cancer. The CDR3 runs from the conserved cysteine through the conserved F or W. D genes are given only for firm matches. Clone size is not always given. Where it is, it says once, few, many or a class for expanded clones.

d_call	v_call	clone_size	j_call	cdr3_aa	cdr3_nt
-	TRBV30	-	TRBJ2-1	CAWGGQRSEQFF	TGTGCCTGGGGCGGGCAGAGAAGTGAGCAGTTCTTC
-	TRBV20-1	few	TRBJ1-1	CSARGYTEAFF	TGCAGTGCTAGAGGATATACTGAAGCTTTCTTT
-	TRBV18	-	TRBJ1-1	CASSPAMENTEAFF	TGTGCCAGCTCACCAGCGATGGAGAACACTGAAGCTTTCTTT
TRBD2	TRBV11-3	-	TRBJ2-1	CASSSPSGGIDEQFF	TGTGCCAGCAGCTCGCCTAGCGGGGGAATCGATGAGCAGTTCTTC
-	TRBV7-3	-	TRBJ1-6	CASSRLGRENSPLHF	TGTGCCAGCAGCCGCCTCGGACGGGAAAATTCACCCCTCCACTTT
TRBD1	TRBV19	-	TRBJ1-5	CASSIALGGYQPQHF	TGTGCCAGTAGTATAGCTCTAGGGGGCTATCAGCCCCAGCATTTT
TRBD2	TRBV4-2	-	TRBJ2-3	CASSRLAGTSESTDTQYF	TGTGCCAGCAGCCGACTTGCCGGGACTAGCGAGAGCACAGATACGCAGTATTTT
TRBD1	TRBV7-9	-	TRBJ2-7	CASSPRVGTGRYEQYF	TGTGCCAGCAGCCCCAGGGTTGGGACAGGGCGCTACGAGCAGTACTTC
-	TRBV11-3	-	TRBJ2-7	CASSPPQGYEQYF	TGTGCCAGCAGCCCCCCCCAAGGCTACGAGCAGTACTTC
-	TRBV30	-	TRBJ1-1	CAWSAFHVTEAFF	TGTGCCTGGAGTGCCTTCCACGTGACTGAAGCTTTCTTT
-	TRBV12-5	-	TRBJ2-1	CASGLGSHNEQFF	TGTGCTAGTGGTTTGGGCAGCCACAATGAGCAGTTCTTC
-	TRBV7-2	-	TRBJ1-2	CASSSSFDTGKIYGYTF	TGTGCCAGCAGCTCCTCATTTGACACCGGGAAGATCTATGGCTACACCTTC
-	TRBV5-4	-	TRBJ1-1	CASSLMAGGAFF	TGTGCCAGCAGCTTGATGGCAGGTGGGGCTTTCTTT
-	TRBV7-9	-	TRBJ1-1	CASSSQGNTEAFF	TGTGCCAGCAGCTCCCAGGGGAACACTGAAGCTTTCTTT
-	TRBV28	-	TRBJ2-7	CASSWDFYEQYF	TGTGCCAGCAGTTGGGACTTCTACGAGCAGTACTTC
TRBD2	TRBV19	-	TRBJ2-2	CASSMREGLTGELFF	TGTGCCAGTAGTATGCGGGAGGGTCTCACCGGGGAGCTGTTTTTT
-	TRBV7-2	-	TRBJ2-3	CASSDYGDTQYF	TGTGCCAGCAGTGACTATGGGGATACGCAGTATTTT
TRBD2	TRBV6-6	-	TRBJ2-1	CASSYGPGTRGSEQFF	TGTGCCAGCAGTTACGGCCCCGGGACTAGAGGCAGTGAGCAGTTCTTC
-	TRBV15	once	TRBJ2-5	CATSRATGTQETQYF	TGTGCCACCAGCAGGGCCACGGGGACACAAGAGACCCAGTACTTC
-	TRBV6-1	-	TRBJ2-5	CASWRGPGWTQYF	TGTGCCAGCTGGCGAGGCCCCGGGTGGACCCAGTACTTC
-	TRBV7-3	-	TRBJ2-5	CASSPGGQETQYF	TGTGCCAGCAGCCCCGGCGGCCAAGAGACCCAGTACTTC
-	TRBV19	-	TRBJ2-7	CASSGRSLSYEQYF	TGTGCCAGTAGCGGCAGGAGTCTAAGCTACGAGCAGTACTTC
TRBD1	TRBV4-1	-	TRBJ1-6	CASSQDEGGLNSPLHF	TGCGCCAGCAGCCAAGATGAAGGGGGCTTAAATTCACCCCTCCACTTT
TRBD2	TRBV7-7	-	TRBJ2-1	CASSVTSGRGTEQFF	TGTGCTAGCAGCGTGACTAGCGGGAGGGGTACTGAGCAGTTCTTC
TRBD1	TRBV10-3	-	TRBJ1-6	CAISGGGQGNSPLHF	TGTGCCATCAGTGGGGGGGGACAGGGGAATTCACCCCTCCACTTT
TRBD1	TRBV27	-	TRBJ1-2	CASSPDPSTGRYGYTF	TGTGCCAGCAGTCCCGACCCCTCGACAGGGCGCTATGGCTACACCTTC
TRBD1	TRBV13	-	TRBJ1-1	CASSQTGQSNTEAFF	TGTGCCAGCAGCCAAACGGGACAGTCTAACACTGAAGCTTTCTTT
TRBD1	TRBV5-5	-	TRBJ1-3	CASLPRQGLSGNTIYF	TGTGCCAGCCTGCCACGACAGGGCCTCTCTGGAAACACCATATATTTT
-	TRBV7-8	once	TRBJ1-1	CASSLFTMNTEAFF	TGTGCCAGCAGCCTATTTACGATGAACACTGAAGCTTTCTTT
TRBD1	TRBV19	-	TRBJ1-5	CASSSGQAPPINQPQHF	TGTGCCAGTAGTTCTGGACAGGCGCCTCCAATAAATCAGCCCCAGCATTTT
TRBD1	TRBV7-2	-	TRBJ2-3	CASSEDRVRDTQYF	TGTGCCAGCAGCGAAGACAGGGTTCGAGATACGCAGTATTTT
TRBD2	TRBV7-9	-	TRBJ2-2	CASSAKGGANTGELFF	TGTGCCAGCAGCGCCAAGGGAGGGGCGAACACCGGGGAGCTGTTTTTT
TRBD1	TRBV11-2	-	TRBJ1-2	CASRLPGTGNYGYTF	TGTGCCAGCAGACTTCCCGGGACAGGGAACTATGGCTACACCTTC
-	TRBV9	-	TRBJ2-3	CASSYGHSSTDTQYF	TGTGCCAGCAGTTACGGACACTCCAGCACAGATACGCAGTATTTT
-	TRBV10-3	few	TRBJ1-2	CAISESAGYTF	TGTGCCATCAGTGAGTCCGCTGGCTACACCTTC
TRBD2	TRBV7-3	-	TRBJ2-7	CASSLQPGLALDEQYF	TGTGCCAGCAGCTTACAACCGGGACTAGCACTTGACGAGCAGTACTTC
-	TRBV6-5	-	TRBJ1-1	CASSSISEGLDTEAFF	TGTGCCAGCAGTTCCATTTCGGAAGGGCTGGACACTGAAGCTTTCTTT
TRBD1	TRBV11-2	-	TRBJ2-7	CASSLGWTGKPYEQYF	TGTGCCAGCAGCTTAGGGTGGACAGGGAAGCCATACGAGCAGTACTTC
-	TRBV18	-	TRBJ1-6	CASSPAGSLYNSPLHF	TGTGCCAGCTCACCAGCCGGGTCCCTCTATAATTCACCCCTCCACTTT
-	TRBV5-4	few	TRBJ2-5	CASWPTGRGETQYF	TGTGCCAGCTGGCCGACAGGGAGGGGCGAGACCCAGTACTTC
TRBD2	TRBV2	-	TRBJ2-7	CASSGLAGTYEQYF	TGTGCCAGCAGTGGACTAGCGGGAACCTACGAGCAGTACTTC
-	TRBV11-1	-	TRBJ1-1	CASSFNAGDTEAFF	TGTGCCAGCAGCTTTAATGCAGGGGACACTGAAGCTTTCTTT
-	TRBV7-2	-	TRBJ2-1	CASSNQGKQFF	TGTGCCAGCAGCAACCAGGGGAAGCAGTTCTTC
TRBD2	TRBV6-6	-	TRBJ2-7	CATRGAGVYEQYF	TGTGCCACCCGTGGGGCGGGAGTATACGAGCAGTACTTC
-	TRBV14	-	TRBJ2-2	CASSNLLGRGSDTGELFF	TGTGCCAGCAGCAATCTTCTCGGGAGAGGGTCGGACACCGGGGAGCTGTTTTTT
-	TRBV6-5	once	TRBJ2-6	CASHESGANVLTF	TGTGCCAGCCACGAATCTGGGGCCAACGTCCTGACTTTC
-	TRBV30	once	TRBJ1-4	CAWSWAGEKLFF	TGTGCCTGGAGTTGGGCCGGGGAAAAACTGTTTTTT
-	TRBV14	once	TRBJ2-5	CASSHEQGPQETQYF	TGTGCCAGCAGCCATGAACAGGGACCCCAAGAGACCCAGTACTTC
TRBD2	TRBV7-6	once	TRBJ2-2	CASSLLAGGPQNTGELFF	TGTGCCAGCAGCTTACTAGCGGGAGGGCCTCAGAACACCGGGGAGCTGTTTTTT